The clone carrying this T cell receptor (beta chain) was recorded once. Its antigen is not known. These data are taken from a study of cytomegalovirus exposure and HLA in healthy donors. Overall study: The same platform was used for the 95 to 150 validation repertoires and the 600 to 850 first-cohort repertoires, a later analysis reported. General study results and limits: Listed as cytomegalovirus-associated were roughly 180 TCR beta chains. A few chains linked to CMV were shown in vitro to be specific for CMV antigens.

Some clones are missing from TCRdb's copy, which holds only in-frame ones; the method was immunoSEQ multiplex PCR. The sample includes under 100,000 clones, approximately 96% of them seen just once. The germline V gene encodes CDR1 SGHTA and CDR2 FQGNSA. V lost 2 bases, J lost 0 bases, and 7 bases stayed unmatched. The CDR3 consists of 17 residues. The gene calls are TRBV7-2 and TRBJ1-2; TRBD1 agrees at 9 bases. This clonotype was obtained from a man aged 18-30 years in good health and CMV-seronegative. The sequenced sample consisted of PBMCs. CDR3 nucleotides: TGTGCCAGCAGCTTACATACAGGGGGCGTTGCTAACTATGGCTACACCTTC. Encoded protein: CASSLHTGGVANYGYTF.